This passage covers 27 T cell receptor beta chains from one sample sequenced in a study of blood T cell repertoires in COVID-19. Libraries were prepared by immunoSEQ multiplex PCR; TCRdb keeps only in-frame clonotypes and omits some of them. The repertoire consists of some 150,000 clones, with roughly 80% occurring once and the leading ten covering about 8.4%. The specimen sequenced was peripheral blood. The receptors were sampled from a woman in her fifties or sixties with active or convalescent COVID-19.

In this sample, this clone turned up a few times. The V call is TRBV4-2, the J call TRBJ1-2, with D possibly being TRBD1 (6 bases). Germline CDR1 is LGHNA and CDR2 is YNFKEQ. V was pared by 0 bases and J by 5 bases, with 10 bases between. The CDR3 runs 14 residues. The CDR3 sequence: CASSQEWDTYGYTF. The CDR3 DNA follows: TGTGCCAGCAGCCAAGAGTGGGACACGTATGGCTACACCTTC.

This clone was counted a single time. V gene TRBV7-2 combines with J gene TRBJ1-2; unclear D gene. Trimming took off 3 bases at V and 0 bases at J, with 5 bases between the two ends. The CDR3 covers 13 residues. Germline CDR1 reads SGHTA; CDR2 reads FQGNSA. The CDR3, as DNA: TGTGCCAGCAGCTTCCCTTCTAACTATGGCTACACCTTC. As protein: CASSFPSNYGYTF. Variable domain in full (rest from reference TRBV7-2 and TRBJ1-2): GAGVSQSPSNKVTEKGKDVELRCDPISGHTALYWYRQSLGQGLEFLIYFQGNSAPDKSGLPSDRFSAERTGGSVSTLTIQRTQQEDSAVYLCASSFPSNYGYTFGSGTRLTVV.

This clone was seen just once. The chain combines TRBV7-9 with TRBJ2-2, with a possible D match to TRBD1 (5 bases). Trimming took 1 base from V and 5 from J, leaving 8 bases between them. Looked up from germline, CDR1 is SEHNR and CDR2 is FQNEAQ (reference sequence). The CDR3 extends over 14 amino acids. The CDR3 region has the DNA TGTGCCAGCAGCTTAGTGGGGCAAACCGGGGAGCTGTTTTTT. Its translation: CASSLVGQTGELFF.

Concerning this clone: This sample includes further DNA sequences coding for the same CDR3. The chain links TRBV7-9 to TRBJ1-1; the match to TRBD1 covers 7 bases. The J segment lost 0 bases and the V segment lost 2 bases, leaving 3 bases of the junction unmatched. In germline, CDR1 is SEHNR, CDR2 FQNEAQ (reference sequence). The CDR3 is 15 residues long. The CDR3 is CASSLTGAMNTEAFF. The CDR3 DNA reads as TGTGCCAGCAGCTTAACAGGGGCCATGAACACTGAAGCTTTCTTT.

This chain uses TRBV28 with TRBJ1-1; tentatively, D is TRBD1 (5 bases). This CDR3 is built from 14 residues. In germline, CDR1 is MDHEN, CDR2 SYDVKM. The germline V and J ends were trimmed by 6 bases and 1 base, with 12 bases remaining between them. The CDR3 sequence is CASSPGQTNTEAFF. The CDR3 bases are TGTGCCAGCAGCCCAGGACAAACGAACACTGAAGCTTTCTTT.

This chain links TRBV19 with TRBJ2-3; 11 positions agree with TRBD2. The CDR3 is 15 residues long. Germline trimming cut 3 bases from V and 7 bases from J; bases unmatched to any gene: 6. Germline lookup yields CDR1 LNHDA and CDR2 SQIVND (reference sequence). Here the CDR3 reads CASSIRLAGGHTQYF. The CDR3 DNA is TGTGCCAGTAGTATTCGGCTAGCGGGGGGACATACGCAGTATTTT.

This clone has just a few counts. The rearrangement uses TRBV28 and TRBJ1-2; D possibly corresponds to TRBD1 (5 bases). The CDR3 is made up of 14 amino acids. Per the germline V gene, CDR1 is MDHEN and CDR2 is SYDVKM. V lost 4 bases and J 3 bases, leaving 12 bases between the germline ends. CDR3 region: CASSSGGTHYGYTF. Written as DNA, the CDR3 is TGTGCCAGCAGTTCCGGGGGTACCCACTATGGCTACACCTTC.

The chain combines TRBV7-3 with TRBJ1-5, with D possibly TRBD1 on 5 matching bases. Between the trimmed V and J ends, which lost 1 base and 3 bases, there was a span of 10 bases. Germline assignment: CDR1 SGHTA and CDR2 FQGTGA. The CDR3 consists of 15 residues. CDR3 region: CASSLNGGVNQPQHF. As DNA, the CDR3 is TGTGCCAGCAGCTTAAATGGGGGGGTCAATCAGCCCCAGCATTTT. The whole variable domain, remainder taken from reference TRBV7-3 and TRBJ1-5, is GAGVSQTPSNKVTEKGKYVELRCDPISGHTALYWYRQSLGQGPEFLIYFQGTGAADDSGLPNDRFFAVRPEGSVSTLKIQRTERGDSAVYLCASSLNGGVNQPQHFGDGTRLSIL.

J is TRBJ2-5 and V is TRBV28, with a possible D match to TRBD1 (6 bases). The CDR3 totals 17 residues. V was clipped by 6 bases and J by 4 bases, with 24 bases between them. The V gene's germline CDR1 is MDHEN and CDR2 SYDVKM. Here the CDR3 DNA reads TGTGCCAGCAGCCGAAGGACCCAGGGGCTTTCAGGAGAGACCCAGTACTTC. Translating it yields CASSRRTQGLSGETQYF. Full variable domain (remainder filled in from reference TRBV28 and TRBJ2-5): DVKVTQSSRYLVKRTGEKVFLECVQDMDHENMFWYRQDPGLGLRLIYFSYDVKMKEKGDIPEGYSVSREKKERFSLILESASTNQTSMYLCASSRRTQGLSGETQYFGPGTRLLVL.

V gene TRBV5-4 combines with J gene TRBJ1-6; TRBD1 might be the D (6 bases). V was clipped by 0 bases and J by 7 bases, with 8 bases between them. The CDR3 spans 14 residues. Germline V gene sequence: CDR1 SGHNT, CDR2 YYREEE (reference sequence). The CDR3 DNA is TGTGCCAGCAGCTTGGACAGGGCAAATTCACCCCTCCACTTT. Its translation is CASSLDRANSPLHF.

This clone was observed a single time. The rearrangement links TRBV6-5 to TRBJ2-7, with 11 bases matching TRBD1. The V gene's germline CDR1 is MNHEY and CDR2 SVGAGI. Trimming cost V 2 bases and J 4 bases; bases outside gene matches: 4. CDR3 size: 15 residues. CDR3 residues: CASSYAGTGGYEQYF. The CDR3 DNA reads as TGTGCCAGCAGTTACGCCGGGACAGGGGGGTACGAGCAGTACTTC.

The rearrangement joins TRBV7-3 to TRBJ2-2; TRBD2 matches at 11 bases. Per germline, CDR1 SGHTA and CDR2 FQGTGA. V lost 5 bases to trimming and J lost 8 bases; unmatched junction nucleotides: 4. The CDR3 is made up of 14 amino acids. CDR3 residues: CASSTGLAVGELFF. DNA for the CDR3: TGTGCCAGCAGCACGGGACTAGCGGTTGGGGAGCTGTTTTTT.

The table lists this clone with a count of one. The J gene is TRBJ2-1, the V gene TRBV9, with 12 bases that match TRBD2. The CDR3 is made up of 17 amino acids. CDR1 is SGDLS, CDR2 YYNGEE, per germline. V was pared by 4 bases and J by 4 bases, with 9 bases of the junction left unmatched. The CDR3 nucleotides read TGTGCCAGCAGCTCTAGCGGGGGGGCCGGGGGTTACAATGAGCAGTTCTTC. As protein: CASSSSGGAGGYNEQFF.

V and J are TRBV4-2 and TRBJ1-3; 7 nucleotides line up with TRBD1. The V gene end was trimmed by 4 bases and the J gene end by 0 bases; junction bases not matched to a gene: 6. Germline loops: CDR1 LGHNA, CDR2 YNFKEQ. The CDR3 is 16 amino acids. The CDR3 here is CASSRTGDSSGNTIYF. The CDR3 nucleotides read TGTGCCAGCAGCCGCACCGGGGACAGCTCTGGAAACACCATATATTTT.

The CDR3 bases are TGTGCCACACGGCGGGGGTATGACTATGGCTACACCTTC. This codes for CATRRGYDYGYTF. The chain is built from TRBV6-5 and TRBJ1-2, with D tentatively TRBD1 (5 bases). V shed 10 bases and J shed 3 bases, with 15 bases lying between them. Germline V lookup: CDR1 MNHEY, CDR2 SVGAGI. The CDR3 covers 13 residues.

This clone was seen only a few times. The gene calls are TRBV20-1 and TRBJ2-3, with 7 bases aligning to TRBD1. V was clipped by 6 bases and J by 9 bases; unmatched bases: 6. The length of the CDR3 is 11 residues. The germline V gene has CDR1 DFQATT and CDR2 SNEGSKA (reference sequence). CDR3 bases: TGCAGTGCAAGTGGGACAGCAACGCAGTATTTT. Translating gives CSASGTATQYF.

This chain uses TRBV14 with TRBJ2-5; perhaps TRBD2 as D (6 bases). Trimming cost V 1 base and J 4 bases, with 13 bases left between them. CDR3 length equals 15 residues. CDR1 is SGHDN, CDR2 FVKESK, per germline. The DNA for the CDR3 is TGTGCCAGCAGCCAAGTAACCGGAGGGGTAGAGACCCAGTACTTC. Encoded protein: CASSQVTGGVETQYF. The variable domain in full, with the rest retrieved from reference TRBV14 and TRBJ2-5, is EAGVTQFPSHSVIEKGQTVTLRCDPISGHDNLYWYRRVMGKEIKFLLHFVKESKQDESGMPNNRFLAERTGGTYSTLKVQPAELEDSGVYFCASSQVTGGVETQYFGPGTRLLVL.

The CDR3 sequence: CASSQVAGGLGTQYF. CDR3 DNA: TGTGCCAGCAGCCAAGTAGCGGGGGGGCTCGGGACCCAGTACTTC. This chain joins TRBV3-1 (or the pseudogene TRBV3-2) and TRBJ2-5, with 11 bases aligning to TRBD2. CDR1 is LGHDT and CDR2 is YNNKEL in the germline V gene (reference sequence). Losses at the gene ends were 1 base for V and 7 bases for J; bases not matched to a gene: 5. The CDR3 contains 15 residues.

The V call is TRBV4-3, the J call TRBJ1-2, with TRBD1 matching over 11 bases. The length of the CDR3 is 17 residues. From germline, CDR1 is LGHNA and CDR2 YSLEER. V was pared by 0 bases and J by 8 bases, with 11 bases of the junction left unmatched. The CDR3 is CASSQDLGTGGSGGYTF. Here the CDR3 DNA reads TGCGCCAGCAGCCAAGATCTTGGGACAGGGGGTTCTGGGGGCTACACCTTC.

J is TRBJ1-1 and V is TRBV6-6; the match to TRBD1 covers 8 bases. V shed 2 bases, J shed 5 bases, and the junction held 7 bases outside the gene matches. This CDR3 has 15 residues. Germline lookup yields CDR1 MNHNY and CDR2 SVGAGI (reference sequence). The CDR3 DNA is TGTGCCAGCAGTTACAGCGGACAGGGACTAACTGAAGCTTTCTTT. It codes for CASSYSGQGLTEAFF.

The chain has TRBV3-1 (or the pseudogene TRBV3-2) and TRBJ1-6, with 9 nucleotides matching TRBD1. The ends lost 0 bases at V and 11 bases at J; junction bases unmatched: 8. The CDR3 runs to 16 residues. In germline, CDR1 is LGHDT, CDR2 YNNKEL (reference sequence). The CDR3 spells CASSQDRGTGSPPLHF. Written as DNA, the CDR3 is TGTGCCAGCAGCCAAGATAGGGGGACAGGGAGTCCACCCCTCCACTTT.

The J gene is TRBJ1-6, the V gene TRBV7-8; D not certain. Looked up from germline, CDR1 is SGHVS and CDR2 is FQNEAQ. The CDR3 length is 13 residues. Trimming left V 6 bases short and J 8 bases short, with 11 bases between. The CDR3 protein is CASRTGGDSPLHF. For the CDR3, the DNA is TGTGCCAGCAGGACCGGAGGCGATTCACCCCTCCACTTT.

This clone was seen once. J is TRBJ1-1 and V is TRBV5-1, with D unresolved. CDR1 and CDR2 (germline): SGHRS, YFSETQ. V was pared by 0 bases and J by 5 bases, with 14 bases between. The CDR3 extends over 15 amino acids. The CDR3, as DNA: TGCGCCAGCAGCTTGGGCCCCACCACGGAGACTGAAGCTTTCTTT. Its protein product is CASSLGPTTETEAFF.

The rearrangement uses TRBV7-2 and TRBJ1-2; a possible D gene is TRBD1 (5 bases). The CDR3 is made up of 13 amino acids. CDR1 is SGHTA, CDR2 FQGNSA, per germline. V dropped 1 base and J dropped 4 bases, with 7 bases sitting between them. CDR3 protein: CASSLGGVYGYTF. DNA for the CDR3: TGTGCCAGCAGCTTAGGGGGGGTCTATGGCTACACCTTC.

The count of this clone is one. The rearrangement links TRBV19 to TRBJ2-4, with D possibly matching TRBD1 (6 bases). The ends were cut back, 5 bases at V and 1 base at J, with 18 bases in the middle. The CDR3 extends over 17 amino acids. Germline V gene data show CDR1 as LNHDA and CDR2 as SQIVND (reference sequence). CDR3 nucleotide sequence: TGTGCCAGTAGTTTTGGCGTAGGGGGAGAGGCCAAAAACATTCAGTACTTC. Translation gives CASSFGVGGEAKNIQYF.

The table lists this clone with a count of one. The rearrangement joins TRBV7-3 to TRBJ1-1; no reliable D call. Trimming removed 5 bases from V and 2 bases from J, with 9 bases in between. The CDR3 has 13 amino acids. Germline CDR1 is SGHTA and CDR2 is FQGTGA. This CDR3 is CASSRDTNTEAFF. As DNA, the CDR3 is TGTGCCAGCAGCCGAGACACAAACACTGAAGCTTTCTTT.

In this sample, this clone turned up once. This chain joins TRBV2 and TRBJ1-2; D ambiguous. Trimming removed 3 bases at V and 6 bases at J, with 14 bases between. This CDR3 has 14 amino acids. From germline, CDR1 is SNHLY and CDR2 FYNNEI. CDR3 residues: CASSEEGGGNGYTF. The CDR3 nucleotides are TGTGCCAGCAGTGAGGAGGGAGGAGGTAATGGCTACACCTTC.